Shown below are 30 T cell receptor beta chains from a single sample sequenced in a study of T cells in Graves' hyperthyroidism and ophthalmopathy. Amplification of TCR beta CDR3 regions was performed using RNA transcripts as template. In the first-round RT-PCR of the TCR CDR3, the HTBI primer set was used. TCRdb redid the calling of the multiplex PCR reads with MiXCR, one entry per CDR3 protein. The sample lists over 500,000 distinct CDR3 sequences; less than 15% were seen once. Source material: blood. Source of these receptors: a woman between 35 and 50 years old with Graves' hyperthyroidism.

The table lists this clonotype with a few counts. Germline is not matched at one junction end, which may reflect a read error. The CDR3 sequence: CASSWAGNQETQYF. The CDR3 coding sequence is TGTGCCAGCAGCTGGGCCGGGAACCAAGAGACCCAGTACTTC. The chain recombines TRBV5-1 with TRBJ2-5; D possibly corresponds to TRBD2 (5 bases). The germline V gene encodes CDR1 SGHRS and CDR2 YFSETQ. This CDR3 region has 14 residues.

This clonotype occurred many times. The chain is built from TRBV2 and TRBJ1-1, with D possibly being TRBD1 (6 bases). The CDR3 contains 17 residues. V dropped 4 bases and J dropped 1 base, with 19 bases sitting between them. From germline, CDR1 is SNHLY and CDR2 FYNNEI. In DNA form, the CDR3 reads TGTGCCAGCAGTGTAATGGGGCGGGACAAGCCGAACACTGAAGCTTTCTTT. Protein sequence: CASSVMGRDKPNTEAFF. The whole variable domain, filled in from reference TRBV2 and TRBJ1-1, reads EPEVTQTPSHQVTQMGQEVILRCVPISNHLYFYWYRQILGQKVEFLVSFYNNEISEKSEIFDDQFSVERPDGSNFTLKIRSTKLEDSAMYFCASSVMGRDKPNTEAFFGQGTRLTVV.

V usage is TRBV28 and J usage is TRBJ2-1, with 12 bases lining up with TRBD1. The germline V gene has CDR1 MDHEN and CDR2 SYDVKM. The CDR3 has 21 amino acids. Trimming cost V 7 bases and J 7 bases; bases outside gene matches: 26. CDR3 sequence: CASTRDRGRLAGRVGGNEQFF. CDR3 sequence (DNA): TGTGCCAGCACACGGGACAGGGGGCGCCTAGCGGGTCGGGTGGGTGGGAATGAGCAGTTCTTC. The whole variable domain, remainder taken from reference TRBV28 and TRBJ2-1, is DVKVTQSSRYLVKRTGEKVFLECVQDMDHENMFWYRQDPGLGLRLIYFSYDVKMKEKGDIPEGYSVSREKKERFSLILESASTNQTSMYLCASTRDRGRLAGRVGGNEQFFGPGTRLTVL.

The CDR3 nucleotides read TGTGCCAGCAGTTTATACAGGGGCGTCGGTCAGCCCCAGCATTTT. Protein product: CASSLYRGVGQPQHF. V and J are TRBV27 and TRBJ1-5; 7 bases align to TRBD1. The CDR3 sequence is 15 residues long. Looked up from germline, CDR1 is MNHEY and CDR2 is SMNVEV (reference sequence). The V gene end was trimmed by 1 base and the J gene end by 6 bases; junction bases not matched to a gene: 6.

This clonotype was recorded many times. CDR3 bases: TGTGCCAGCAGTTTGCGTCGACAGGGGGCGCTTGAGAACACTGAAGCTTTCTTT. This codes for CASSLRRQGALENTEAFF. The chain has TRBV28 and TRBJ1-1; 10 positions agree with TRBD1. Germline CDR1 is MDHEN and CDR2 is SYDVKM. V was clipped by 3 bases and J by 1 base; unmatched bases: 11. This CDR3 has 18 amino acids.

In this sample, this clonotype turned up a few times. V usage is TRBV18 and J usage is TRBJ2-1; no reliable D call. The V gene lost 0 bases and the J gene lost 1 base, with 10 bases spanning the gap. The CDR3 loop spans 16 amino acids. Germline-derived CDR1 and CDR2 are KGHSH and LQKENI. The CDR3, as DNA: TGTGCCAGCTCACCACCAGGTAGCCAGTCCTACAATGAGCAGTTCTTC. Protein: CASSPPGSQSYNEQFF.

This clonotype was seen more than once but under ten times. The CDR3 loop is CASSPGGPPQYNEQFF. The CDR3 region has the DNA TGTGCCAGCAGTCCCGGAGGACCCCCCCAGTACAATGAGCAGTTCTTC. V and J are TRBV6-1 and TRBJ2-1, with D perhaps TRBD2 (5 bases). The length of the CDR3 is 16 residues. Looked up from germline, CDR1 is MNHNS and CDR2 is SASEGT. Trimming removed 5 bases at V and 4 bases at J, with 18 bases between.

This clonotype was counted ten times or more. This rearrangement joins TRBV28 to TRBJ2-7, with 9 positions matching TRBD1. This CDR3 has 15 amino acids. In germline, CDR1 is MDHEN, CDR2 SYDVKM. With V trimmed by 4 bases and J by 1 base, 5 bases remained unmatched. The CDR3 loop is CASSSSGTGSYEQYF. CDR3 nucleotides: TGTGCCAGCAGTTCTTCCGGGACAGGGTCCTACGAGCAGTACTTC.

This clonotype was observed a few times. The rearrangement uses TRBV5-1 and TRBJ2-2; D gene ambiguous. This CDR3 spans 13 amino acids. V was pared by 5 bases and J by 6 bases, with 11 bases between. Germline CDR1 reads SGHRS; CDR2 reads YFSETQ. The CDR3 loop reads CASSPKWPGELFF. In nucleotides, the CDR3 is TGCGCCAGCAGTCCAAAATGGCCCGGGGAGCTGTTTTTT.

The sample holds many counts of this clonotype. CDR3 region: CSARVAGQGTEAFF. CDR3 DNA: TGCAGTGCTAGAGTGGCAGGCCAAGGGACTGAAGCTTTCTTT. J is TRBJ1-1 and V is TRBV20-1; no definite D call. V was trimmed by 1 base and J by 5 bases, leaving 14 bases between them. Per the germline V gene, CDR1 is DFQATT and CDR2 is SNEGSKA (reference sequence). The CDR3 has 14 residues.

This clonotype was counted ten times or more. The chain recombines TRBV3-1 with TRBJ2-2; no clear D. V was shortened by 2 bases and J by 3 bases, with 7 bases between the two germline ends. Germline-derived CDR1 and CDR2 are LGHDT and YNNKEL (reference sequence). This CDR3 is built from 14 residues. CDR3: CASSQPRDTGELFF. CDR3 sequence (DNA): TGTGCCAGCAGCCAACCTCGAGACACCGGGGAGCTGTTTTTT.

The sample holds many counts of this clonotype. The chain joins TRBV5-5 to TRBJ2-3, with 7 bases that match TRBD2. This CDR3 contains 14 residues. Germline CDR1 reads SGHKS; CDR2 reads YYEKEE (reference sequence). V gave up 0 bases and J gave up 4 bases; unmatched junction bases: 2. CDR3 sequence: CASSLVGGADTQYF. CDR3 DNA sequence: TGTGCCAGCAGCTTGGTGGGGGGGGCAGATACGCAGTATTTT.

This clonotype was found many times. The rearrangement joins TRBV7-9 to TRBJ1-4; D ambiguous. The V and J ends lost 4 bases and 2 bases respectively, with 11 bases between them. The CDR3 is 15 residues long. The V gene's germline CDR1 is SEHNR and CDR2 FQNEAQ (reference sequence). The CDR3: CASSSPGRTNEKLFF. The DNA for the CDR3 is TGTGCCAGCAGCTCACCGGGCCGCACTAATGAAAAACTGTTTTTT.

This clonotype was recorded many times. A read error may be the cause here, since a much bigger clone is one base away. J is TRBJ2-7 and V is TRBV28; D call uncertain. In germline, CDR1 is MDHEN, CDR2 SYDVKM. The CDR3 is made up of 10 amino acids. Trimming cost V 5 bases and J 2 bases, with 1 base left between them. The CDR3 protein is CASSTYEQYF. The CDR3 DNA is TGTGCCAGCAGTACCTACGAGCAGTACTTC.

This clonotype was detected only a few times. For the CDR3, the DNA is TGTGCCAGTATGGGACTAGCGGCGAACACCGGGGAGCTGTTTTTT. This translates into CASMGLAANTGELFF. J is TRBJ2-2 and V is TRBV19; 11 nucleotides line up with TRBD2. Germline lookup yields CDR1 LNHDA and CDR2 SQIVND (reference sequence). V lost 7 bases, J lost 0 bases, and 1 base stayed unmatched. The CDR3 has 15 amino acids.

The sample holds many counts of this clonotype. This rearrangement joins TRBV12-3 or TRBV12-4 to TRBJ1-2; TRBD1 aligns across 9 bases. This CDR3 contains 16 residues. The J segment lost 4 bases and the V segment lost 2 bases, leaving 8 bases of the junction unmatched. CDR3 DNA sequence: TGTGCCAGCAGTTTATCCGGGACAGGGCGGCTCTATGGCTACACCTTC. Its translation is CASSLSGTGRLYGYTF.

The CDR3 coding sequence is TGTGCCAGCAGGGTTAGCGGGAAAAGGACCGGGGAGCTGTTTTTT. Translation: CASRVSGKRTGELFF. The V and J genes are TRBV2 and TRBJ2-2, with 8 bases aligning to TRBD2. This CDR3 is 15 amino acids long. In germline, CDR1 is SNHLY, CDR2 FYNNEI. After removal of 6 bases from V and 5 bases from J, the junction contained 8 bases not matched to a gene. Drawing the rest from reference TRBV2 and TRBJ2-2, the complete variable domain is EPEVTQTPSHQVTQMGQEVILRCVPISNHLYFYWYRQILGQKVEFLVSFYNNEISEKSEIFDDQFSVERPDGSNFTLKIRSTKLEDSAMYFCASRVSGKRTGELFFGEGSRLTVL.

This clonotype was observed a few times. The rearrangement joins TRBV28 to TRBJ1-2, with D unresolved. This CDR3 has 14 amino acids. Deletions cut 4 bases from V and 5 bases from J, with 14 bases between. Germline V CDR1 and CDR2: MDHEN, SYDVKM. The chain's CDR3 is CASSSGISIYGYTF. The CDR3 DNA is TGTGCCAGCAGTTCCGGGATTAGTATATATGGCTACACCTTC.

A note on this clonotype: A read error may produce the germline difference seen at one junction end. The rearrangement joins TRBV19 to TRBJ2-2; a weak D match, TRBD2 (5 bases). The CDR3 extends over 14 amino acids. The V gene's germline CDR1 is LNHDA and CDR2 SQIVND (reference sequence). CDR3 region: CASRARIGSGDLFF. CDR3 coding DNA: TGTGCCAGCAGAGCCCGGATCGGGTCCGGGGATCTGTTTTTT.

The table lists this clonotype with many counts. The rearrangement joins TRBV20-1 to TRBJ2-5; D is perhaps TRBD1 or TRBD2 (5 bases each). The CDR3 runs to 15 residues. Per germline, CDR1 DFQATT and CDR2 SNEGSKA (reference sequence). The V end was cut by 7 bases, the J end by 2 bases, with 20 bases between. The CDR3 DNA reads as TGCAGTGGTGAACAGGCCTCGCGGGCTCAAGAGACCCAGTACTTC. This codes for CSGEQASRAQETQYF.

This clonotype was detected only a few times. This chain joins TRBV28 and TRBJ1-6; D is uncertain. V lost 2 bases and J lost 0, with 11 bases in between. CDR3 length equals 17 residues. Germline CDR1 and CDR2: MDHEN and SYDVKM. DNA of the CDR3: TGTGCCAGCAGTTTAGGGCTGGGGAGCTCCTATAATTCACCCCTCCACTTT. Protein: CASSLGLGSSYNSPLHF.

The CDR3 DNA is TGTGCCAGCAGGGGGGGGGGATCTACACAAGAGACCCAGTACTTC. Translated, it gives CASRGGGSTQETQYF. The gene calls are TRBV11-3 and TRBJ2-5; 7 bases fit TRBD2. J gave up 2 bases and V 6 bases, and 9 bases lay outside the gene matches. The CDR3 has 15 amino acids. Looked up from germline, CDR1 is SGHNT and CDR2 is YENEEA.

The chain recombines TRBV7-6 with TRBJ2-1; TRBD2 matches 11 bases. Per the germline V gene, CDR1 is SGHVS and CDR2 is FNYEAQ. The CDR3 contains 16 residues. V dropped 1 base and J dropped 4; count of bases not matched to a gene: 3. In DNA, the CDR3 is TGTGCCAGCAGCTTAGATACTAGCGGGGGTTACAATGAGCAGTTCTTC. Its protein is CASSLDTSGGYNEQFF.

The chain has TRBV7-2 and TRBJ2-1; D remains ambiguous. Germline CDR1 SGHTA, CDR2 FQGNSA. V lost 1 base, J lost 10 bases, and 11 bases lay in between. CDR3 size: 13 residues. The CDR3: CASSLDYRAEQFF. CDR3 bases: TGTGCCAGCAGCTTAGATTACCGGGCCGAGCAGTTCTTC. Looking up the rest from reference TRBV7-2 and TRBJ2-1 gives the full variable domain: GAGVSQSPSNKVTEKGKDVELRCDPISGHTALYWYRQSLGQGLEFLIYFQGNSAPDKSGLPSDRFSAERTGGSVSTLTIQRTQQEDSAVYLCASSLDYRAEQFFGPGTRLTVL.

This clonotype has at least ten counts. This chain connects TRBV11-3 to TRBJ2-7; D may correspond to TRBD1 or TRBD2 (6 bases each). The CDR3 length is 15 residues. V lost 4 bases and J lost 0, with 13 bases in between. Germline V gene data show CDR1 as SGHNT and CDR2 as YENEEA. CDR3 sequence reads: CASSSRGTFSYEQYF. The CDR3, as DNA: TGTGCCAGCAGCTCACGCGGGACATTCTCCTACGAGCAGTACTTC.

This clonotype has a handful of counts. A much larger clone differs from this one at a single base, so this may be a read error. The rearrangement links TRBV30 to TRBJ1-5; the D is unclear. The germline V gene has CDR1 GTSNPN and CDR2 SVGIG (reference sequence). The CDR3 loop spans 14 amino acids. The CDR3 here is CAWGVLSGNQPQHF. CDR3 DNA: TGTGCCTGGGGTGTACTGTCAGGAAATCAGCCCCAGCATTTT.

This clonotype was detected many times. The chain employs TRBV20-1 and TRBJ2-5, with D perhaps matching TRBD1 (5 bases). Per the germline V gene, CDR1 is DFQATT and CDR2 is SNEGSKA (reference sequence). This CDR3 spans 13 amino acids. V lost 0 bases and J lost 5, with 10 bases in between. The CDR3 DNA follows: TGCAGTGCTAGAGAGGGGCCCCAGGAGACCCAGTACTTC. The encoded protein is CSAREGPQETQYF.

This clonotype was seen many times. This sequence joins TRBV12-3 or TRBV12-4 and TRBJ1-1; 7 positions match TRBD1. The CDR3 runs to 15 residues. With V trimmed by 5 bases and J by 1 base, 7 bases remained unmatched. In nucleotides, the CDR3 is TGTGCCAGCAGTACCAGACCAGGGGGGAACACTGAAGCTTTCTTT. It encodes CASSTRPGGNTEAFF.

Points on this clonotype: Likely a read error: the CDR3 ends without its conserved phenylalanine or tryptophan. The CDR3 loop is CAISAGGNDEQYL. The CDR3 bases are TGTGCCATCAGTGCCGGCGGGAACGACGAGCAGTACCTC. The genes are TRBV10-3 and TRBJ2-7, with D perhaps matching TRBD2 (6 bases). V was clipped by 4 bases and J by 5 bases, with 12 bases between them. The CDR3 loop spans 13 amino acids. Germline loops: CDR1 ENHRY, CDR2 SYGVKD.

This clonotype was seen at least ten times. This chain joins TRBV11-2 and TRBJ2-1, with 9 positions matching TRBD2. Germline V gene data show CDR1 as SGHAT and CDR2 as FQNNGV. CDR3 length: 14 residues. Trimming removed 2 bases from V and 8 bases from J; junction bases left unmatched: 4. CDR3: CASSLSLAGHEQFF. DNA of the CDR3: TGTGCCAGCAGCTTATCCCTAGCGGGACATGAGCAGTTCTTC.